The rows below give T cell receptor beta chains drawn from one sample of a study of human T cells and chemical hapten exposure. TCRdb redid the calling of the RACE reads with MiXCR, one entry per CDR3 protein. The data hold 80,000 to 100,000 distinct CDR3 sequences, with 11% observed a single time. The starting material was whole blood, obtained in connection with sensitization to the hapten diphenylcyclopropenone (DPC). These receptors came from a woman in her twenties or thirties with alopecia areata. Some clones in this sample may be carry-over from other donors' samples. CDR3s include the opening cysteine and the closing phenylalanine or tryptophan. The D gene is left open where the match is weak. Size is omitted from some rows. Given values are once, few, many or a class for expanded clones.

NA	many	TRBV6-5	TRBJ2-1	TGTGCCAGCAGTTACGGCAAACGGAATGAGCAGTTCTTC	CASSYGKRNEQFF
NA	many	TRBV6-6	TRBJ2-2	TGTGCCAGCAGGCCACTGGCAACGAACACCGGGGAGCTGTTTTTT	CASRPLATNTGELFF
NA	NA	TRBV18	TRBJ1-6	TGTGCCAGCACAGACACCTACTCCTATAATTCACCCCTCCACTTT	CASTDTYSYNSPLHF
NA	many	TRBV6-2/TRBV6-3	TRBJ1-1	TGTGCCAGCAGTTACGAGGCGGAAGCTTTCTTT	CASSYEAEAFF
TRBD1	few	TRBV29-1	TRBJ2-1	TGCAGCGTCTCTGGACAGGTCAATGAGCAGTTCTTC	CSVSGQVNEQFF
NA	many	TRBV18	TRBJ2-3	TGTGCCAGCTCACCCATAACCCTGAGCACAGATACGCAGTATTTT	CASSPITLSTDTQYF
NA	many	TRBV7-8	TRBJ1-1	TGTGCCAGCAGCTTGCCGAGCAAAATGAACACTGAAGCTTTCTTT	CASSLPSKMNTEAFF
TRBD2	many	TRBV20-1	TRBJ2-1	TGCAGTGCTGAGACTAGCGGGGGCTACAATGAGCAGTTCTTC	CSAETSGGYNEQFF
NA	NA	TRBV10-3	TRBJ1-1	TGTGCCACGCAGACGGGGAACACTGAAGCTTTCTTT	CATQTGNTEAFF
TRBD1	NA	TRBV29-1	TRBJ1-2	TGCAGCGTTGAATCGGACAGGAGGGGATATGGCTACACCTTC	CSVESDRRGYGYTF
TRBD2	few	TRBV7-2	TRBJ2-6	TGTGCCAGCAGGGGCCCGGGACTAGCGGGAGGTGGGGCCAACGTCCTGACTTTC	CASRGPGLAGGGANVLTF
NA	many	TRBV7-7	TRBJ2-5	TGTGCTAGCAGCCCCGGGGGTTTAGCCCAAGAGACCCAGTACTTC	CASSPGGLAQETQYF
TRBD1	NA	TRBV7-9	TRBJ1-6	TGTGCCAGCAGCTTAACCGGGACAGGGGTTTCACCCCTCCACTTT	CASSLTGTGVSPLHF
TRBD2	NA	TRBV10-3	TRBJ2-3	TGTGCCATCAAGCCCGGGACTAGCGACACAGATACGCAGTATTTT	CAIKPGTSDTDTQYF
TRBD1	NA	TRBV20-1	TRBJ2-7	TGCAGTGCTACCGCCACGGCAGGGGGCTCCTACGAGCAGTACTTC	CSATATAGGSYEQYF
TRBD2	few	TRBV19	TRBJ2-3	TGTGCCAGTACCGGGGACTACACAGATACGCAGTATTTT	CASTGDYTDTQYF
NA	many	TRBV3-1	TRBJ2-5	TGTGCCAGCAGACAGAGGGACGAGACCCAGTACTTC	CASRQRDETQYF
NA	many	TRBV6-2/TRBV6-3	TRBJ1-5	TGTGCCAGCAGTTACGTATATCAGCCCCAGCATTTT	CASSYVYQPQHF
NA	many	TRBV20-1	TRBJ1-1	TGCAGTGCTTACAGGAACACTGAAGCTTTCTTT	CSAYRNTEAFF
NA	NA	TRBV28	TRBJ1-4	TGTGCCAGCAGTTTAGTCCGGATTGCAACTAATGAAAAACTGTTTTTT	CASSLVRIATNEKLFF
NA	many	TRBV4-1	TRBJ2-3	TGCGCCAGCAGCCAAGGGCCAGATACGCAGTATTTT	CASSQGPDTQYF
TRBD1	NA	TRBV29-1	TRBJ2-7	TGCAGCGTTGAAATAGGGGGCGGCGAGCAGTACTTC	CSVEIGGGEQYF
NA	NA	TRBV14	TRBJ1-1	TGTGCCAGCAGCCAAGGTAACGTCAAGGGGGCTTTCTTT	CASSQGNVKGAFF
NA	many	TRBV6-2/TRBV6-3	TRBJ2-1	TGTGCCAGCAGAGAACTAAGCTCCTACAATGAGCAGTTCTTC	CASRELSSYNEQFF
TRBD1	many	TRBV5-1	TRBJ2-3	TGCGCCAGCAGCTTGGAGGGGACAGGGTCGGATACGCAGTATTTT	CASSLEGTGSDTQYF
NA	few	TRBV6-2/TRBV6-3	TRBJ2-3	TGTGCCAGCAGTTTGAAGACAGATACGCAGTATTTT	CASSLKTDTQYF
NA	many	TRBV6-2/TRBV6-3	TRBJ2-1	TGTGCCAGCAGTTTAGACCGCGCGGTGAGTGAGCAGTTCTTC	CASSLDRAVSEQFF
TRBD1	NA	TRBV20-1	TRBJ2-5	TGCAGTGCTAGGCCTATTGAGGGACAGGGGCCACTCGGGGAAGAGACCCAGTACTTC	CSARPIEGQGPLGEETQYF
TRBD2	few	TRBV7-9	TRBJ2-5	TGTGCCAGCACCCGGACTAGCGGAGAGACCCAGTACTTC	CASTRTSGETQYF
TRBD1	few	TRBV29-1	TRBJ1-2	TGCAGCGTCGCAGACAGGGGCTATGGCTACACCTTC	CSVADRGYGYTF
TRBD2	NA	TRBV29-1	TRBJ2-5	TGCAGCGTTGAGCCGGGCGTCGGGGGGAAGACCCAGTACTTC	CSVEPGVGGKTQYF
TRBD2	few	TRBV10-3	TRBJ2-7	TGTGCCATCAGTGTCGGGGGGAGCTCCTACGAGCAGTACTTC	CAISVGGSSYEQYF
TRBD2	many	TRBV19	TRBJ2-5	TGTGCCAGTAGCCCCGGGACTAGCATTGCCGAGACCCAGTACTTC	CASSPGTSIAETQYF
TRBD1	NA	TRBV28	TRBJ2-2	TGTGCCAGCAGTTTGGCCGGGACAGGGGGTGCCGGGGAGCTGTTTTTT	CASSLAGTGGAGELFF
NA	NA	TRBV28	TRBJ1-1	TGTGCCAGCAGCCTACAGATGAACACTGAAGCTTTCTTT	CASSLQMNTEAFF
NA	few	TRBV28	TRBJ1-2	TGTGCCAGCAGTCCGAGTTCAGGCTACACCTTC	CASSPSSGYTF
NA	many	TRBV28	TRBJ2-5	TGTGCCAGCAGTTTTCTGGAAGAGACCCAGTACTTC	CASSFLEETQYF
TRBD2	many	TRBV24-1	TRBJ2-1	TGTGCCACCAGTGACGGACTAGCGGGCGGGTATGAGCAGTTCTTC	CATSDGLAGGYEQFF
NA	NA	TRBV6-1	TRBJ1-1	TGTGCCAGCACGAACATGAAAGGAATCGGGACTGAAGCTTTCTTT	CASTNMKGIGTEAFF
NA	many	TRBV25-1	TRBJ2-7	TGTGCCAGTTCCGGGATAAGGAGTCCATACGAGCAGTACTTC	CASSGIRSPYEQYF
TRBD1	NA	TRBV7-9	TRBJ2-2	TGTGCTGGACAGGATACGTCCACCGGGGAGCTGTTTTTT	CAGQDTSTGELFF
NA	few	TRBV27	TRBJ1-1	TGTGCCAGCAGTTTTGGACCACAGGTCACTGAAGCTTTCTTT	CASSFGPQVTEAFF
NA	few	TRBV24-1	TRBJ2-3	TGTGCCACCAGAGGACAAGACTCCTACTCTAGCACAGATACGCAGTATTTT	CATRGQDSYSSTDTQYF
TRBD2	few	TRBV28	TRBJ2-4	TGTGCCAGCAGTTTTAACGGACTAGCGGGATCCCACTTC	CASSFNGLAGSHF
TRBD1	many	TRBV5-1	TRBJ1-1	TGCGCCAGCAGCTTGGAGCGACAGGGGGCTCTGGTCTTT	CASSLERQGALVF
NA	many	TRBV15	TRBJ2-5	TGTGCCACCAGCAGAACAGTTGAGGAGACCCAGTACTTC	CATSRTVEETQYF